Sequencing of this TCR beta chain was carried out in a study of CXCR4 blockade with PD-1 therapy in pancreatic cancer. The CDR3 runs 16 residues. In germline, CDR1 is SGHDN, CDR2 FVKESK. Germline trimming cut 0 bases from V and 7 bases from J; bases unmatched to any gene: 7. Here immunoSEQ multiplex PCR was the method, and the copy in TCRdb shows in-frame clones only, minus some. The repertoire consists of more than 650 clones, with under 45% occurring once and the leading ten covering 20% to 25%. Patients who provided the archived tumor blocks had not received neoadjuvant therapy before surgery. About this clone: The target antigen is unknown.

The study's findings and limits: Frequent tumor clones were encoded by many distinct rearrangements, suggesting shared antigens.

V usage is TRBV14 and J usage is TRBJ2-3; 10 nucleotides match TRBD2. The sequencing input was tumor tissue. The receptor comes from a human donor with pancreatic ductal adenocarcinoma. CDR3 sequence (DNA): TGTGCCAGCAGCCAAGATCAAAGCGGGAGGGCGAATACGCAGTATTTT. This gives the protein CASSQDQSGRANTQYF.